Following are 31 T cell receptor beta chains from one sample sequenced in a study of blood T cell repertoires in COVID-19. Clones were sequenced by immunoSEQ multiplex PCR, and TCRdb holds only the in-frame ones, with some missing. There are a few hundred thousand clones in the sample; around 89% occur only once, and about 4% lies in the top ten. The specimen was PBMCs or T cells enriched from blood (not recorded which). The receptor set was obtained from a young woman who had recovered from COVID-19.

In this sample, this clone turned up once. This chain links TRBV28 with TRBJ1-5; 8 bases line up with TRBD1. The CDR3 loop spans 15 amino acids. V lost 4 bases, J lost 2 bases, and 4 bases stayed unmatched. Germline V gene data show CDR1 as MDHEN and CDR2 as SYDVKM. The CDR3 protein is CASSSRGLGNQPQHF. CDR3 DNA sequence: TGTGCCAGCAGTTCCAGGGGGCTGGGCAATCAGCCCCAGCATTTT. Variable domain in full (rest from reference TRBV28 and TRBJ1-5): DVKVTQSSRYLVKRTGEKVFLECVQDMDHENMFWYRQDPGLGLRLIYFSYDVKMKEKGDIPEGYSVSREKKERFSLILESASTNQTSMYLCASSSRGLGNQPQHFGDGTRLSIL.

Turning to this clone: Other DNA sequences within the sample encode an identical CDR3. This CDR3 reads CASSFKGETEAFF. CDR3 nucleotide sequence: TGTGCCAGCAGTTTTAAGGGAGAGACTGAAGCTTTCTTT. The V gene is TRBV27, the J gene TRBJ1-1; D is undetermined. CDR1 is MNHEY and CDR2 is SMNVEV in the germline V gene (reference sequence). CDR3 length: 13 residues. With 3 bases removed from V and 5 bases from J, the gap between germline ends came to 10 bases.

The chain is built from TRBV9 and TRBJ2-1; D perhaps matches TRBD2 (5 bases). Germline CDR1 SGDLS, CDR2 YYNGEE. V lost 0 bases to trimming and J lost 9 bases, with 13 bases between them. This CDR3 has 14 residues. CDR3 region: CASSVGGIISEQFF. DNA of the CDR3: TGTGCCAGCAGCGTAGGAGGGATTATAAGTGAGCAGTTCTTC. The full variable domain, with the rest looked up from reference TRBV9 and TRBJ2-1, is DSGVTQTPKHLITATGQRVTLRCSPRSGDLSVYWYQQSLDQGLQFLIQYYNGEERAKGNILERFSAQQFPDLHSELNLSSLELGDSALYFCASSVGGIISEQFFGPGTRLTVL.

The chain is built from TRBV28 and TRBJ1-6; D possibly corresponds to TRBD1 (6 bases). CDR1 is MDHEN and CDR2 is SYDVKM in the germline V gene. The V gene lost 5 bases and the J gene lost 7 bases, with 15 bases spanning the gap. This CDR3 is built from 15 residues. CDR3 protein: CASSQVDRENSPLHF. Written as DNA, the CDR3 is TGTGCCAGCAGTCAAGTGGACAGAGAGAATTCACCCCTCCACTTT.

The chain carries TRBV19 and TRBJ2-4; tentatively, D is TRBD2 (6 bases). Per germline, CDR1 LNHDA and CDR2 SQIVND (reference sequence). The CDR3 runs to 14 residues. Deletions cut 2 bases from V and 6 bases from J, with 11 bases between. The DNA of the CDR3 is TGTGCCAGTAGTATAATAGACGGGGGAAACATTCAGTACTTC. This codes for CASSIIDGGNIQYF.

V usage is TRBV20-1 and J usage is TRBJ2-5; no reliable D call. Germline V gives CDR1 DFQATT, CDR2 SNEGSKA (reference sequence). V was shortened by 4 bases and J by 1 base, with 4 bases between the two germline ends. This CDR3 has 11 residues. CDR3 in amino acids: CSATLQETQYF. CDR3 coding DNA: TGCAGTGCTACTCTCCAAGAGACCCAGTACTTC.

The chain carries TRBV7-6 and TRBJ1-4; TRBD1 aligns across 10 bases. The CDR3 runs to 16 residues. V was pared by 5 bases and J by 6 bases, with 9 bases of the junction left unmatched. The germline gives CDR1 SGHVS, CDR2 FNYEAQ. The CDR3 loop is CASSPYWGTGDEKLFF. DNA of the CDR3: TGTGCCAGCAGCCCCTACTGGGGGACAGGGGATGAAAAACTGTTTTTT.

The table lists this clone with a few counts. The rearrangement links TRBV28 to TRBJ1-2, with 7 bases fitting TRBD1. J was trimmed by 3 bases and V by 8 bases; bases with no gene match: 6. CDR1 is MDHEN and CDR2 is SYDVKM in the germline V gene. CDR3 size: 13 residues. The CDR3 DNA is TGTGCCAGCCTAGACAGGGCGGACTATGGCTACACCTTC. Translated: CASLDRADYGYTF.

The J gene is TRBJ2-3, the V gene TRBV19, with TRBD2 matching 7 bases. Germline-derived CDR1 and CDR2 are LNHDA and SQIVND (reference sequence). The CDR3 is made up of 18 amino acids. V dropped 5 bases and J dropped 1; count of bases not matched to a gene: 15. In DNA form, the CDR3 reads TGTGCCAGTAGTTCCGGCGGGAGTCGGGTCCGGCGCACAGATACGCAGTATTTT. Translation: CASSSGGSRVRRTDTQYF. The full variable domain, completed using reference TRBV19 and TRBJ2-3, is DGGITQSPKYLFRKEGQNVTLSCEQNLNHDAMYWYRQDPGQGLRLIYYSQIVNDFQKGDIAEGYSVSREKKESFPLTVTSAQKNPTAFYLCASSSGGSRVRRTDTQYFGPGTRLTVL.

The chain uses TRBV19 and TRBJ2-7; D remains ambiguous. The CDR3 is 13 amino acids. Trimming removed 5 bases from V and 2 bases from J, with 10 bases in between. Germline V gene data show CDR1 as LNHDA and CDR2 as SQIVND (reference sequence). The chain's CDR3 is CASSLQSTYEQYF. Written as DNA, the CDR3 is TGTGCCAGTAGTCTACAGAGTACCTACGAGCAGTACTTC.

The CDR3 spells CASSLGLAGDNEQFF. Written as DNA, the CDR3 is TGTGCCAGCAGCCTGGGACTAGCGGGTGACAATGAGCAGTTCTTC. The rearrangement uses TRBV5-4 and TRBJ2-1, with 12 bases identical to TRBD2. Germline V gene data show CDR1 as SGHNT and CDR2 as YYREEE (reference sequence). CDR3 size: 15 residues. V was clipped by 4 bases and J by 5 bases; unmatched bases: 4.

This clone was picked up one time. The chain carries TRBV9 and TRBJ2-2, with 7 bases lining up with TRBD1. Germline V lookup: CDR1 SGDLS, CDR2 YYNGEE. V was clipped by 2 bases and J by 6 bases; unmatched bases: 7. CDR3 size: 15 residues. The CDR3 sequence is CASSVQQGSPGELFF. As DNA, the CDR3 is TGTGCCAGCAGCGTCCAACAGGGGTCCCCCGGGGAGCTGTTTTTT.

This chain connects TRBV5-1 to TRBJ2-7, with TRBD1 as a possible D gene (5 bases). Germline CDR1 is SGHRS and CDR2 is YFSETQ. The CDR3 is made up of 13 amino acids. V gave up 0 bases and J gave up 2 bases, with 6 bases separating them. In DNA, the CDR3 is TGCGCCAGCAGCTTGGAGGGGACCTACGAGCAGTACTTC. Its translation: CASSLEGTYEQYF.

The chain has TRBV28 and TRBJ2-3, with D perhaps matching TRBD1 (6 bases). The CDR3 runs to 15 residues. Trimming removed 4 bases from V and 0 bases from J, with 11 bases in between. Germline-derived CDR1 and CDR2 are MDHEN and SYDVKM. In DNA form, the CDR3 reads TGTGCCAGCAGTTCGCACAGGGATAGCACAGATACGCAGTATTTT. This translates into CASSSHRDSTDTQYF.

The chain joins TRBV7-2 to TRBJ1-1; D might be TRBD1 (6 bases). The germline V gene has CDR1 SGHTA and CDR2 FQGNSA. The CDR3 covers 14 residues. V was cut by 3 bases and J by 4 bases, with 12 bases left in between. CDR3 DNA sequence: TGTGCCAGCAGCTTGCAGACAGGCGCCACTGAAGCTTTCTTT. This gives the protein CASSLQTGATEAFF.

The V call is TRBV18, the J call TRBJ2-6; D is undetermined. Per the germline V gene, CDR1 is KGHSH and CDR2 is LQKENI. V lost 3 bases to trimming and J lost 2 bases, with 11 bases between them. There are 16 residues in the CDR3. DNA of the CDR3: TGTGCCAGCTCACCTCTAGGAGAAGCTGGGGCCAACGTCCTGACTTTC. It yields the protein CASSPLGEAGANVLTF.

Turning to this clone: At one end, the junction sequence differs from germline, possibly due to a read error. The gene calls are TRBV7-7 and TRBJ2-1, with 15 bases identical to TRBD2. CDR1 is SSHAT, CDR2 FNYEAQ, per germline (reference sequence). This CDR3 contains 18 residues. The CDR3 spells CASSPGLAGGLVHNEQFF. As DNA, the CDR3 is TGTGCTAGCAGCCCAGGACTAGCGGGAGGGCTAGTTCACAATGAGCAGTTCTTC.

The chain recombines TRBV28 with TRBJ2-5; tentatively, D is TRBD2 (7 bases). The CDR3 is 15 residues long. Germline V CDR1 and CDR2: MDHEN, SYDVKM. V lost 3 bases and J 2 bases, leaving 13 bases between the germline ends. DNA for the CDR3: TGTGCCAGCAGTTTGGGGGGGGCGCGTCAAGAGACCCAGTACTTC. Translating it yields CASSLGGARQETQYF.

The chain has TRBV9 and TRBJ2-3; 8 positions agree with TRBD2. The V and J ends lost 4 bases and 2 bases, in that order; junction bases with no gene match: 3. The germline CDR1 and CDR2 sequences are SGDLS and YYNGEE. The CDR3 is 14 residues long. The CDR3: CASSIAGHTDTQYF. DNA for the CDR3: TGTGCCAGCAGCATAGCGGGACACACAGATACGCAGTATTTT.

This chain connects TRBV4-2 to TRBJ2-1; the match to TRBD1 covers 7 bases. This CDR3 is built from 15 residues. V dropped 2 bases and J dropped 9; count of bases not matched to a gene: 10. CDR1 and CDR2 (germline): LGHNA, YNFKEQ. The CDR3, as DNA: TGTGCCAGCAGCCAATTGGGACAGTCGGAGACTGAGCAGTTCTTC. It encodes CASSQLGQSETEQFF.

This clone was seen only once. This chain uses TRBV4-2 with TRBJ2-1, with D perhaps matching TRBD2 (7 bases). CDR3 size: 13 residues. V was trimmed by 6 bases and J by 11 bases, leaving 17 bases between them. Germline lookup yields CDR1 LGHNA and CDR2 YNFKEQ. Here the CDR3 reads CASRGGGGSQQFF. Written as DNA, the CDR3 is TGTGCCAGCAGAGGGGGGGGCGGGAGCCAGCAGTTCTTC.

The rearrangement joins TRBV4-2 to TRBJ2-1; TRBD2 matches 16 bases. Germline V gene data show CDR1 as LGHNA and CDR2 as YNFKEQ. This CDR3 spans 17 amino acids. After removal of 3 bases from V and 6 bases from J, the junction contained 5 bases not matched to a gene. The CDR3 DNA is TGTGCCAGCAGCCATGGGACTAGCGGGAGGGGAGGCAATGAGCAGTTCTTC. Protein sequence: CASSHGTSGRGGNEQFF.

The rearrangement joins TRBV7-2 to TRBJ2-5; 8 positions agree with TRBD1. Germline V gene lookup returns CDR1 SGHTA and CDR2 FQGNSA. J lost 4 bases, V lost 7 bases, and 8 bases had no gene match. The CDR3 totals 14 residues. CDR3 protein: CASTQTGGGETQYF. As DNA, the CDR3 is TGTGCCAGCACCCAAACAGGGGGAGGAGAGACCCAGTACTTC.

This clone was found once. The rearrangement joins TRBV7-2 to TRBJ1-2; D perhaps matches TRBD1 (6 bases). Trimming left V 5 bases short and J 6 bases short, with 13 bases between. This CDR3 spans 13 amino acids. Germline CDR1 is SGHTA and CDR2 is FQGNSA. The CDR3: CASSEQGTDGYTF. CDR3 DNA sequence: TGTGCCAGCAGCGAACAGGGAACGGATGGCTACACCTTC.

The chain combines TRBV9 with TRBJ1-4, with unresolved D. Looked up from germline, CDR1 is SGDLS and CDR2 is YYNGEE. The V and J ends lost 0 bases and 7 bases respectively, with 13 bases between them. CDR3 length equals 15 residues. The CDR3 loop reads CASSVVGIDGEKLFF. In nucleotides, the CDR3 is TGTGCCAGCAGCGTAGTTGGTATAGATGGTGAAAAACTGTTTTTT.

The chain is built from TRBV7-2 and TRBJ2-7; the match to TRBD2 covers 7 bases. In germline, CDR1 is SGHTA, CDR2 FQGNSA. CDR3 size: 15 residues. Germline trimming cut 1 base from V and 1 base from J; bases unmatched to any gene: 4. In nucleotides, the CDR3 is TGTGCCAGCAGCTTAGTTGCTAGCGGATCCTACGAGCAGTACTTC. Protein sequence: CASSLVASGSYEQYF.

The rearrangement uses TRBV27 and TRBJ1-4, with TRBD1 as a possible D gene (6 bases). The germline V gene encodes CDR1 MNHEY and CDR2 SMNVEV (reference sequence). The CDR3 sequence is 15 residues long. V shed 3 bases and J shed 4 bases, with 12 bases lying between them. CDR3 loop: CASSFVQGINEKLFF. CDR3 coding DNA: TGTGCCAGCAGTTTTGTACAGGGAATTAATGAAAAACTGTTTTTT.

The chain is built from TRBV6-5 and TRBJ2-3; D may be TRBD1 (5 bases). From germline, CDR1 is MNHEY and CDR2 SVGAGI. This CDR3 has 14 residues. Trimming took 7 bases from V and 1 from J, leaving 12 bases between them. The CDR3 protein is CASILGLGTDTQYF. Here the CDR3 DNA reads TGTGCCAGCATCCTGGGGCTGGGCACAGATACGCAGTATTTT.

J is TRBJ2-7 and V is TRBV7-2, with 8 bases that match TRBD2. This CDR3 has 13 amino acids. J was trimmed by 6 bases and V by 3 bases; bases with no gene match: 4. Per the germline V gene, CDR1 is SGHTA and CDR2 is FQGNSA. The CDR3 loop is CASSFWAGGEQYF. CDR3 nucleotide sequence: TGTGCCAGCAGCTTTTGGGCGGGAGGCGAGCAGTACTTC.

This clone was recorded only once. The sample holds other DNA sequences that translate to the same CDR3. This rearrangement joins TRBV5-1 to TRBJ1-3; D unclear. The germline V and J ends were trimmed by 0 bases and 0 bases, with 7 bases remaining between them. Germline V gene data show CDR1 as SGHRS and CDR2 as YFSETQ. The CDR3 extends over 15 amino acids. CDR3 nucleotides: TGCGCCAGCAGCTTGGGCGGGAGCTCTGGAAACACCATATATTTT. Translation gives CASSLGGSSGNTIYF.

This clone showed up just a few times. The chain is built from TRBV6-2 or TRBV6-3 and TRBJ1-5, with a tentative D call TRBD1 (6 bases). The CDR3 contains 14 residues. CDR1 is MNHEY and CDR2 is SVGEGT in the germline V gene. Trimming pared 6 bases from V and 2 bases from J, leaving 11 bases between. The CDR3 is CASSLDSGNQPQHF. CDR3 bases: TGTGCCAGCAGCCTGGACAGCGGCAATCAGCCCCAGCATTTT.